This T cell receptor beta chain was sequenced in a study of CD8 T cells in Susac syndrome. CD8+ and CD4+ T cells taken from blood had their TCR beta sequenced. The controls, all healthy donors, were matched for age and sex. TEMRA cells were enriched by FACS, while CD8+ and CD4+ T cells were obtained through a negative isolation that was performed magnetically. The CDR3 is made up of 12 amino acids. V lost 5 bases, J lost 5 bases, and 6 bases lay in between. CDR1 is KGHDR, CDR2 SFDVKD, per germline. RNA amounts of roughly 0.45 to 1 ug underwent reverse transcription with random hexamers. It was immunoSEQ multiplex PCR that amplified TCR beta CDR3 across 54 Vbeta and 13 Jbeta. MiXCR was run by TCRdb on the immunoSEQ multiplex PCR reads, yielding one entry per CDR3 protein. The table records approximately 70,000 distinct CDR3 sequences, about 95% of them present only once.

V and J are TRBV24-1 and TRBJ2-1; D is unclear. This receptor was taken from a human donor in good health. The sequenced material came from CD8+ T cells from PBMCs. The CDR3 region has the DNA TGTGCCACCAGTGCACGGAACAATGAGCAGTTCTTC. This codes for CATSARNNEQFF.